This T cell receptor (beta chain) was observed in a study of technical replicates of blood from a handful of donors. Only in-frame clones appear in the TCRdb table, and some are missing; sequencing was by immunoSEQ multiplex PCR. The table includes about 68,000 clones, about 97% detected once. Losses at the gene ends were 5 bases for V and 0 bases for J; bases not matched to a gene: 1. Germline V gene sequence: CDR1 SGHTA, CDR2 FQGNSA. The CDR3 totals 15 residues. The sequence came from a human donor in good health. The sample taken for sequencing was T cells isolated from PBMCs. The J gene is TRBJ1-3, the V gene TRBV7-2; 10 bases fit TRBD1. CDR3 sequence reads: CASSRTGGSGNTIYF. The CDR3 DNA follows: TGTGCCAGCAGCCGGACAGGGGGCTCTGGAAACACCATATATTTT.